The next 10 T cell receptor beta chains were all read from a single sample in a study of cytomegalovirus exposure and HLA in healthy donors. Using immunoSEQ multiplex PCR, the repertoire was profiled, and TCRdb retains in-frame clones only, with some absent. The data hold approximately 170,000 clones, with around 85% observed a single time. Input material: PBMCs. The receptors come from a man between 18 and 35 years old in good health and CMV-seropositive.

This chain links TRBV28 with TRBJ2-7; 10 nucleotides agree with TRBD2. The V and J ends lost 10 bases and 4 bases, in that order; junction bases with no gene match: 13. Germline-derived CDR1 and CDR2 are MDHEN and SYDVKM. The CDR3 extends over 15 amino acids. The CDR3 DNA sequence: TGTGCCACCCTTGGGGCTAGCGGGGGAGTTTACGAGCAGTACTTC. Its translation is CATLGASGGVYEQYF.

This chain connects TRBV7-3 to TRBJ2-1; the D gene is possibly TRBD1 (5 bases). CDR1 and CDR2 from the germline V gene are SGHTA and FQGTGA. V was trimmed by 5 bases and J by 5 bases, leaving 10 bases between them. This CDR3 is built from 13 residues. DNA for the CDR3: TGTGCCAGCAGCGGTACAGGTGACAATGAGCAGTTCTTC. Residues: CASSGTGDNEQFF.

CDR3 in amino acids: CASRGTSNEQFF. The CDR3 region has the DNA TGTGCCAGCAGGGGCACGAGTAATGAGCAGTTCTTC. The chain combines TRBV5-4 with TRBJ2-1; no reliable D call. In germline, CDR1 is SGHNT, CDR2 YYREEE (reference sequence). Between the trimmed V and J ends, which lost 5 bases and 7 bases, there was a span of 10 bases. This CDR3 region has 12 residues. Full variable domain (outside the CDR3, taken from reference TRBV5-4 and TRBJ2-1): ETGVTQSPTHLIKTRGQQVTLRCSSQSGHNTVSWYQQALGQGPQFIFQYYREEENGRGNFPPRFSGLQFPNYSSELNVNALELDDSALYLCASRGTSNEQFFGPGTRLTVL.

The chain couples TRBV7-9 to TRBJ2-5, with D unclear. V dropped 1 base and J dropped 5 bases, with 17 bases sitting between them. CDR3 size: 16 residues. Germline V CDR1 and CDR2: SEHNR, FQNEAQ (reference sequence). The CDR3 here is CASSLDLSPVRETQYF. CDR3 coding DNA: TGTGCCAGCAGCTTAGATCTCTCGCCCGTCAGGGAGACCCAGTACTTC.

The rearrangement uses TRBV5-6 and TRBJ1-1; possibly TRBD1 for D (5 bases). This CDR3 region has 14 residues. Germline lookup yields CDR1 SGHDT and CDR2 YYEEEE. V dropped 3 bases and J dropped 7 bases, with 16 bases sitting between them. CDR3 loop: CASSYRAGRNEAFF. The CDR3 region has the DNA TGTGCCAGCAGCTATAGAGCAGGGAGGAATGAAGCTTTCTTT.

The chain couples TRBV7-2 to TRBJ2-5; 9 bases line up with TRBD2. The CDR3 sequence is 17 residues long. With 0 bases clipped from V and 5 bases from J, the junction kept 10 bases outside the gene matches. Germline assignment: CDR1 SGHTA and CDR2 FQGNSA. CDR3 coding DNA: TGTGCCAGCAGCTTAGCGCGTGGCGGGGGGGCACGGGAGACCCAGTACTTC. This encodes CASSLARGGGARETQYF.

The chain has TRBV19 and TRBJ2-7; no clear D gene. V lost 5 bases, J lost 1 base, and 15 bases lay in between. The CDR3 length is 15 residues. CDR1 LNHDA and CDR2 SQIVND come from the germline V gene (reference sequence). The CDR3 here is CASSSQNGGSYEQYF. The DNA for the CDR3 is TGTGCCAGTAGTTCCCAAAATGGCGGTTCCTACGAGCAGTACTTC.

This CDR3 is CASSYRDRNTEAFF. The CDR3 coding sequence is TGTGCCAGCAGCTACCGGGACAGAAACACTGAAGCTTTCTTT. This chain uses TRBV11-3 with TRBJ1-1; 7 bases fit TRBD1. This CDR3 has 14 residues. The V gene's germline CDR1 is SGHNT and CDR2 YENEEA. Trimming cost V 4 bases and J 2 bases; bases outside gene matches: 4.

V gene TRBV5-1 combines with J gene TRBJ2-5, with D unresolved. The CDR3 length is 14 residues. Germline loops: CDR1 SGHRS, CDR2 YFSETQ. With 0 bases removed from V and 4 bases from J, the gap between germline ends came to 10 bases. The CDR3 here is CASSLAGSPETQYF. The CDR3 DNA reads as TGCGCCAGCAGCTTGGCCGGGTCCCCAGAGACCCAGTACTTC.

This clone has only one observation. The chain couples TRBV5-6 to TRBJ2-1; the D gene is possibly TRBD1 (5 bases). The CDR3 covers 13 residues. The V gene lost 5 bases and the J gene lost 5 bases, with 11 bases spanning the gap. CDR1 SGHDT and CDR2 YYEEEE come from the germline V gene. The CDR3 DNA reads as TGTGCCAGCAGTTGGGGCCCTGACAATGAGCAGTTCTTC. Protein: CASSWGPDNEQFF.